Listed below are T cell receptor beta chains from one sample, sequenced in a study of graft-versus-host responses after intestinal transplantation. The table came from immunoSEQ multiplex PCR; TCRdb's copy has only in-frame clones and leaves some out. The repertoire holds about 11,000 clones, with 25% to 40% as singletons. The sample here was alloreactive CD4+ T cells from a mixed lymphocyte reaction culture, taken before transplantation. The receptors were sampled from a human patient who was an organ donor for intestinal transplantation. Each CDR3 is given with its conserved first and last residue. D genes are given only for firm matches. Some rows have no size entry. The others give once, few or many, or a class for an expanded clone.

clone_size j_call v_call d_call cdr3_aa cdr3_nt
NA TRBJ1-3 TRBV7-2 NA CASSSTPRGSGNTIYF TGTGCCAGCAGCTCAACTCCCAGGGGCTCTGGAAACACCATATATTTT
few TRBJ2-3 TRBV5-1 NA CASSSKEGWGTQYF TGCGCCAGCAGCTCAAAGGAGGGGTGGGGTACGCAGTATTTT
medium-sized TRBJ2-5 TRBV7-6 NA CASSSEQGAMTQYF TGTGCCAGCAGCAGCGAACAAGGGGCGATGACCCAGTACTTC
medium-sized TRBJ2-2 TRBV19 NA CASTINRAGELFF TGTGCCAGTACTATCAACAGGGCTGGGGAGCTGTTTTTT
few TRBJ1-1 TRBV11-3 TRBD1 CASSQTGRGGTEAFF TGTGCCAGCAGCCAGACAGGGCGAGGGGGCACTGAAGCTTTCTTT
NA TRBJ2-1 TRBV7-9 TRBD1 CASSSLTGTGLYNEQFF TGTGCCAGCAGCTCTTTAACCGGGACAGGGTTATACAATGAGCAGTTCTTC
NA TRBJ1-2 TRBV6-6 NA CASSPRTEGYTF TGTGCCAGCAGTCCCCGGACAGAAGGCTACACCTTC
few TRBJ1-6 TRBV19 TRBD1 CASGRVGGWNSPLHF TGTGCCAGTGGGCGAGTAGGGGGCTGGAATTCACCCCTCCACTTT
few TRBJ2-5 TRBV4-3 TRBD1 CASSQDNRGREETQYF TGCGCCAGCAGCCAAGACAACAGGGGGCGCGAAGAGACCCAGTACTTC
once TRBJ2-1 TRBV6-6 TRBD1 CASSLRTGELKNEQFF TGTGCCAGCAGTCTGAGGACAGGGGAATTGAAGAATGAGCAGTTCTTC
NA TRBJ1-2 TRBV27 TRBD1 CASSYTGTGVYGYTF TGTGCCAGCAGTTATACCGGGACAGGGGTCTATGGCTACACCTTC
few TRBJ1-2 TRBV7-9 NA CASSSQSYGYTF TGTGCCAGCAGCTCCCAATCCTATGGCTACACCTTC
once TRBJ1-1 TRBV28 NA CASKNRGGSNTEAFF TGTGCCAGCAAAAATAGGGGGGGATCGAACACTGAAGCTTTCTTT
NA TRBJ2-5 TRBV5-1 NA CASSLLTGRQETQYF TGCGCCAGCAGCTTGCTGACAGGCCGCCAAGAGACCCAGTACTTC
once TRBJ2-1 TRBV9 TRBD2 CASSYGRGTYNEQFF TGTGCCAGCAGTTACGGGAGGGGCACCTACAATGAGCAGTTCTTC
few TRBJ1-4 TRBV10-1 TRBD1 CASSPNPGTGPSNEKLFF TGCGCCAGCAGTCCAAACCCCGGGACAGGGCCCTCTAATGAAAAACTGTTTTTT
few TRBJ1-2 TRBV7-9 NA CASSFDSYGYTF TGTGCCAGCAGCTTCGACAGCTATGGCTACACCTTC
NA TRBJ1-6 TRBV19 NA CASSGQGWSYNSPLHF TGTGCCAGTAGTGGTCAGGGATGGTCCTATAATTCACCCCTCCACTTT
NA TRBJ2-5 TRBV11-2 TRBD2 CASSFYSGGPQETQYF TGTGCCAGCAGCTTCTATAGCGGGGGGCCCCAAGAGACCCAGTACTTC
medium-sized TRBJ2-2 TRBV2 TRBD1 CAALQGTGELFF TGTGCCGCATTACAGGGGACCGGGGAGCTGTTTTTT
NA TRBJ2-7 TRBV7-9 NA CASSSQELPYEQYF TGTGCCAGCAGCTCCCAGGAATTACCCTACGAGCAGTACTTC
NA TRBJ2-5 TRBV18 TRBD2 CASSPLLTSGGEKTQYF TGTGCCAGCTCACCGCTCCTGACTAGCGGGGGTGAAAAGACCCAGTACTTC
NA TRBJ1-4 TRBV19 TRBD1 CASSIHPWDRDREKLFF TGTGCCAGTAGTATACACCCCTGGGACAGGGATAGGGAAAAACTGTTTTTT
NA TRBJ2-7 TRBV28 TRBD1 CASSEPGTAHEQYF TGTGCCAGCAGTGAACCAGGGACAGCCCACGAGCAGTACTTC
NA TRBJ2-5 TRBV4-1 NA CASSQDAVRETQYF TGCGCCAGCAGCCAAGATGCGGTTAGAGAGACCCAGTACTTC
NA TRBJ2-6 TRBV27 NA CASSASGPAGANVLTF TGTGCCAGCAGTGCCTCAGGGCCGGCTGGGGCCAACGTCCTGACTTTC
NA TRBJ2-2 TRBV4-1 TRBD2 CASSQRTSPGELFF TGCGCCAGCAGCCAACGGACTAGCCCCGGGGAGCTGTTTTTT
NA TRBJ2-7 TRBV6-5 TRBD2 CASSLHGRSYEQYF TGTGCCAGCAGCCTCCACGGGAGGTCCTACGAGCAGTACTTC
few TRBJ2-2 TRBV18 NA CASSPRVIGELFF TGTGCCAGCTCACCGAGGGTGATCGGGGAGCTGTTTTTT
medium-sized TRBJ1-4 TRBV10-3 TRBD1 CAISSRDRGQEKLFF TGTGCCATCAGCTCGAGGGACAGGGGGCAGGAAAAACTGTTTTTT
NA TRBJ2-3 TRBV19 TRBD2 CASSIRTSGRNTQYF TGTGCCAGTAGTATTCGGACTAGCGGGAGAAATACGCAGTATTTT
NA TRBJ2-7 TRBV7-9 TRBD1 CASSRTGTGFYEQYF TGTGCCAGCAGCCGAACCGGGACAGGGTTCTACGAGCAGTACTTC
NA TRBJ2-5 TRBV7-7 NA CASSLNSRGETQYF TGTGCCAGCAGCTTAAATTCGAGGGGGGAGACCCAGTACTTC
medium-sized TRBJ2-7 TRBV4-1 NA CASSPWGAGAPSYEQYF TGCGCCAGCAGCCCCTGGGGGGCGGGGGCCCCCTCCTACGAGCAGTACTTC
NA TRBJ1-2 TRBV6-1 NA CASSLRGFISGYTF TGTGCCAGCAGTCTTAGGGGTTTCATCTCTGGCTACACCTTC